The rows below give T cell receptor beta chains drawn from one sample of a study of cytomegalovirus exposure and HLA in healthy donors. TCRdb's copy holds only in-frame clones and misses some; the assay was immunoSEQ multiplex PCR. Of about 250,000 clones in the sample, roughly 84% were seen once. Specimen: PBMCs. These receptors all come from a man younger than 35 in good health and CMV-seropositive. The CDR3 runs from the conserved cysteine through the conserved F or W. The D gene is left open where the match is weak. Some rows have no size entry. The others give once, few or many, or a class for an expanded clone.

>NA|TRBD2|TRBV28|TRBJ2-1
CASSRGLAGGAYNEQFF
TGTGCCAGCAGCCGCGGACTAGCGGGAGGGGCCTACAATGAGCAGTTCTTC
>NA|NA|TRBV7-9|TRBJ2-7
CASSPAGGLSSYEQYF
TGTGCCAGCAGCCCGGCCGGGGGCCTCAGCTCCTACGAGCAGTACTTC
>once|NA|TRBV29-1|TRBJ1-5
CSVAQGTANQPQHF
TGCAGCGTTGCCCAAGGGACGGCCAATCAGCCCCAGCATTTT
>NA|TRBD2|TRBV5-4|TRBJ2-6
CASTSMGGNSGANVLTF
TGTGCCAGCACCTCAATGGGGGGGAATTCTGGGGCCAACGTCCTGACTTTC
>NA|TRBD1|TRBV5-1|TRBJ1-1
CASAQGASMNTEAFF
TGCGCCAGCGCCCAGGGGGCCAGCATGAACACTGAAGCTTTCTTT
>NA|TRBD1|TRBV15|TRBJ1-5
CATSRGTGENQPQHF
TGTGCCACCAGCAGAGGGACAGGGGAAAATCAGCCCCAGCATTTT
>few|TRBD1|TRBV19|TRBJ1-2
CAAWDRGNYGYTF
TGTGCCGCTTGGGACAGGGGAAACTATGGCTACACCTTC
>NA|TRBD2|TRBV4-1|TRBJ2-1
CASSLGLVGLDEQFF
TGCGCCAGCAGCCTGGGACTAGTTGGCCTTGATGAGCAGTTCTTC
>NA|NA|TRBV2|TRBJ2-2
CASQAEGLNTGELFF
TGTGCCAGCCAGGCGGAGGGTTTGAACACCGGGGAGCTGTTTTTT
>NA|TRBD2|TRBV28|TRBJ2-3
CASSSGTSGRDF
TGTGCCAGCAGTTCCGGGACTAGCGGGAGGGATTTT
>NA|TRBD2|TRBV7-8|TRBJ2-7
CASSLDLAGEQYF
TGTGCCAGCAGCTTAGACCTAGCGGGAGAGCAGTACTTC
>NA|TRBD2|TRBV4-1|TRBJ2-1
CASSQGGMVLAGDEQFF
TGCGCCAGCAGCCAAGGGGGTATGGTACTAGCGGGTGATGAGCAGTTCTTC
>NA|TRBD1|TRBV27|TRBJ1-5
CASSLSGQGAGQPQHF
TGTGCCAGCAGTTTATCGGGCCAGGGGGCGGGACAGCCCCAGCATTTT
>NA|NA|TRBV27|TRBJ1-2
CASSSLGSGARWGYTF
TGTGCCAGCAGTTCGTTAGGCTCCGGGGCCCGCTGGGGCTACACCTTC
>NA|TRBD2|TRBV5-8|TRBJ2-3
CASSLDRTGGTQYF
TGTGCCAGCAGCTTGGACAGGACGGGGGGTACGCAGTATTTT
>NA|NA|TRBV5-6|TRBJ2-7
CASSFLTSYEQYF
TGTGCCAGCAGCTTTCTTACCTCCTACGAGCAGTACTTC
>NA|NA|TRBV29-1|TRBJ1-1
CSVVLGFADTEAFF
TGCAGCGTTGTTTTAGGGTTCGCGGACACTGAAGCTTTCTTT
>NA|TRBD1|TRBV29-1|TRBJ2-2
CSVEVRGLTGELFF
TGCAGCGTTGAAGTTAGGGGGCTTACCGGGGAGCTGTTTTTT
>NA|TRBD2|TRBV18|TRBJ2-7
CASSRISGIKSYEQYF
TGTGCCAGCTCACGTATTAGCGGGATTAAATCCTACGAGCAGTACTTC
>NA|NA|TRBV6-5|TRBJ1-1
CASTRDSRGTEAFF
TGTGCCAGCACTCGGGACTCGAGAGGCACTGAAGCTTTCTTT
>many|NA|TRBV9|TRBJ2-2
CASSVGGGELFF
TGTGCCAGCAGCGTAGGAGGCGGGGAGCTGTTTTTT
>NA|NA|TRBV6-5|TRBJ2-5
CASSYSRQETQYF
TGTGCCAGCAGTTACTCGAGGCAAGAGACCCAGTACTTC
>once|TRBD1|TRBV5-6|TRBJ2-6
CASSLDGTGESSGANVLTF
TGTGCCAGCAGCTTGGATGGGACAGGGGAGAGCTCTGGGGCCAACGTCCTGACTTTC
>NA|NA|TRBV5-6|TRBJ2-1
CASSRLNRNEQFF
TGTGCCAGCAGCCGCCTCAACAGGAATGAGCAGTTCTTC
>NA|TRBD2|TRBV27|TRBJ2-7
CASSLTGLAGEQYF
TGTGCCAGCAGTTTAACTGGACTAGCGGGAGAGCAGTACTTC
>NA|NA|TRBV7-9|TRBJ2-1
CASSPQYNEQFF
TGTGCCAGCAGCCCCCAGTACAATGAGCAGTTCTTC
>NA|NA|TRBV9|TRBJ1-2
CASSVVEGGIGYTF
TGTGCCAGCAGCGTAGTTGAGGGGGGCATAGGCTACACCTTC
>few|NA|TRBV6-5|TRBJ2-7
CASSYRWNSYEQYF
TGTGCCAGCAGTTATCGATGGAACTCCTACGAGCAGTACTTC
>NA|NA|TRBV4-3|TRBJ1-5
CASSQERGKGQPQHF
TGCGCCAGCAGCCAAGAGAGGGGGAAGGGCCAGCCCCAGCATTTT
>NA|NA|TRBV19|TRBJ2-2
CASSKGFARNTGELFF
TGTGCCAGTAGCAAAGGGTTTGCGAGAAACACCGGGGAGCTGTTTTTT
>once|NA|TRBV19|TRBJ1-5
CASSIRTAIDQPQHF
TGTGCCAGTAGTATTAGAACAGCCATTGATCAGCCCCAGCATTTT
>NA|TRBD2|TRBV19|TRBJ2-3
CASSIPSGGTDTQYF
TGTGCCAGTAGTATCCCTAGCGGAGGCACAGATACGCAGTATTTT
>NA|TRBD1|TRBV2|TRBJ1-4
CASREQGWANEKLFF
TGTGCCAGCAGGGAACAGGGGTGGGCTAATGAAAAACTGTTTTTT
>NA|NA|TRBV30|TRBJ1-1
CAWNSYGTTVSGLNTEAFF
TGTGCCTGGAACAGCTACGGGACTACCGTTTCAGGCTTAAACACTGAAGCTTTCTTT